This T cell receptor (beta chain) was sequenced in a study of blood T cell repertoires in COVID-19 (dated by TCRdb to 2019 to 2021). Concerning the study at large: Samples covering the acute and convalescent phases of COVID-19 were provided by collaborators in the United States, Italy and Spain. Sample metadata almost always included a de-identified subject ID, COVID-19 status, age in years and sex. The material from the prospective study consisted of cDNA or gDNA derived from T cells, B-cell-depleted T cells, or PBMCs. The repertoires were released in a freely available public database intended as a resource for research on the immune response to SARS-CoV-2. The dataset comprised deeply sampled blood TCRbeta repertoires from subjects exposed to, actively infected with, or recovered from COVID-19. Samples came from the ongoing ImmuneRACE study (first 160 participants) plus 1,254 subjects from 6 global collaborators. Where HLA class I and class II types were available, the types were taken from metadata supplied by the sample provider, not from assay-based typing.

V ends up 9 bases short and J 3 bases short, with an unmatched junction base count of 10. Counted from cysteine to phenylalanine, this CDR3 has 14 amino acids. Only the CDR3 portion is preserved as DNA: 42 bases, with reading frame beginning at the first base. For CDR1 and CDR2, the germline V gene (reference sequence) lists SGHKS and YYEKEE. Findings and caveats that apply to the study as a whole: The amount of clinical and demographic metadata varied by source and participant and was provided uncurated.

Collaborating institutions collected whole blood in K2EDTA tubes following their own protocols. For TCRbeta analysis, collaborator samples were shipped as frozen whole blood, as isolated PBMCs, or as DNA extracted from either sample type. The immunoSEQ Assay, a bias-controlled multiplex PCR, was used to amplify TCRbeta CDR3 regions from genomic DNA. The original pipeline was this. Nucleated cell counts per sample were estimated from amplification of reference gene primers within the assay. To quantify the absolute abundance of each unique TCRbeta CDR3 rearrangement, sequence reads were collapsed and filtered. For each sample, productive Simpson clonality was calculated as the square root of Simpson's diversity index across productive rearrangements. What TCRdb holds here is the immuneACCESS table cut down to in-frame rearrangements. Part of the clones is not present; checked against another copy, under half of the missing clones reflect an unresolved V gene, and the others are unexplained. That table is the source of V, J and clone size, and D and trimming were worked out from the DNA. The sample profile shows 61,000 or so clones; 88% of them were found once. Jointly, the top ten make up about a fifth of the sample.

About this clone: What antigen it recognizes has not been identified. No base quality values were provided; no much bigger clone lies one nucleotide off.

The sequence joins TRBV5-5 to TRBJ1-1, and 8 bases in between align with TRBD1. The sample was peripheral blood. The clonotype comes from a woman in her 50s with active or convalescent COVID-19. CDR3 region: CATASRGQDTEAFF. The nucleotide sequence is TGTGCCACCGCAAGCAGGGGGCAGGACACTGAAGCTTTCTTT.